These 30 T cell receptor beta chains originate from one sample sequenced in a study of blood T cell repertoires in COVID-19. The assay was immunoSEQ multiplex PCR, and TCRdb's table has in-frame clones only and misses some. Found here are under 85,000 clones, over 80% of them singletons; the top ten hold approximately 39%. Material: peripheral blood. These TCRs come from a human donor in a cohort sampled during active COVID-19.

The chain couples TRBV5-4 to TRBJ1-4; 8 bases are shared with TRBD1. Germline V gives CDR1 SGHNT, CDR2 YYREEE (reference sequence). The junction had 5 bases not matched to a gene; V was cut back by 0 bases and J by 10 bases. This CDR3 is 14 amino acids long. Here the CDR3 reads CASSLDRGKGKLFF. The CDR3 DNA follows: TGTGCCAGCAGCTTGGACAGGGGGAAGGGAAAACTGTTTTTT.

The V gene is TRBV15, the J gene TRBJ2-3, with 9 bases aligning to TRBD1. CDR1 and CDR2 from the germline V gene are LNHNV and YYDKDF (reference sequence). The CDR3 runs to 14 residues. Trimming took 3 bases from V and 4 from J; bases not matched to a gene: 2. The DNA for the CDR3 is TGTGCCACCAGCAGCCGGACAGGGGCAGATACGCAGTATTTT. Its translation: CATSSRTGADTQYF.

The J gene is TRBJ1-2, the V gene TRBV11-2; D remains unclear. This CDR3 has 14 amino acids. The V end was cut by 0 bases, the J end by 4 bases, with 9 bases between. The germline CDR1 and CDR2 sequences are SGHAT and FQNNGV. The CDR3 nucleotides read TGTGCCAGCAGCTTAGATATGTCGGGCTATGGCTACACCTTC. Translated: CASSLDMSGYGYTF.

The chain uses TRBV28 and TRBJ1-6, with TRBD1 matching 9 bases. This CDR3 contains 15 residues. Germline values: CDR1 MDHEN, CDR2 SYDVKM. Trimming cost V 8 bases and J 10 bases; bases outside gene matches: 12. The CDR3 region has the DNA TGTGCCAGCGCCGAACCGGGACAGGGATGGTCACCCCTCCACTTT. Protein sequence: CASAEPGQGWSPLHF. The full variable domain, its missing parts supplied by reference TRBV28 and TRBJ1-6, is DVKVTQSSRYLVKRTGEKVFLECVQDMDHENMFWYRQDPGLGLRLIYFSYDVKMKEKGDIPEGYSVSREKKERFSLILESASTNQTSMYLCASAEPGQGWSPLHFGNGTRLTVT.

This clone occurred a few times. The V and J genes are TRBV10-3 and TRBJ2-5; the match to TRBD1 covers 7 bases. The germline V gene encodes CDR1 ENHRY and CDR2 SYGVKD. J was trimmed by 0 bases and V by 10 bases; bases with no gene match: 8. The CDR3 is made up of 14 amino acids. The CDR3 spells CATKDRANQETQYF. CDR3 sequence (DNA): TGTGCCACGAAAGACAGGGCTAACCAAGAGACCCAGTACTTC.

This clone was found once. The chain has TRBV3-1 (or the pseudogene TRBV3-2) and TRBJ2-3; D call uncertain. Germline assignment: CDR1 LGHDT and CDR2 YNNKEL (reference sequence). This CDR3 region has 16 residues. The germline V and J ends were trimmed by 2 bases and 0 bases, with 12 bases remaining between them. CDR3: CASSQFGETSTDTQYF. The CDR3 nucleotides read TGTGCCAGCAGCCAATTCGGAGAGACTAGCACAGATACGCAGTATTTT.

The table lists this clone with a few counts. V is TRBV5-4 and J is TRBJ1-2; D possibly corresponds to TRBD1 (5 bases). Trimming left V 0 bases short and J 2 bases short, with 5 bases between. This CDR3 has 13 amino acids. Germline V CDR1 and CDR2: SGHNT, YYREEE (reference sequence). CDR3 sequence: CASSLGTNYGYTF. The CDR3 DNA is TGTGCCAGCAGCTTGGGGACAAACTATGGCTACACCTTC.

This rearrangement joins TRBV5-1 to TRBJ2-1; 7 nucleotides match TRBD1. The V gene's germline CDR1 is SGHRS and CDR2 YFSETQ. This CDR3 is built from 15 residues. With V trimmed by 0 bases and J by 2 bases, 2 bases remained unmatched. CDR3 region: CASSLGDSPYNEQFF. In DNA, the CDR3 is TGCGCCAGCAGCTTGGGGGACAGTCCCTACAATGAGCAGTTCTTC.

The chain carries TRBV5-8 and TRBJ2-7; TRBD1 is a possible D gene (7 bases). CDR1 and CDR2 (germline): SGHTS, YDEGEE. Trimming removed 0 bases from V and 3 bases from J, with 13 bases in between. CDR3 length equals 15 residues. CDR3 sequence (DNA): TGTGCCAGCAGCTTGGCAGGAGGGGGCGGCTACGAGCAGTACTTC. This encodes CASSLAGGGGYEQYF. Based on the CDR3 plus reference TRBV5-8 and TRBJ2-7, the full variable domain is EAGVTQSPTHLIKTRGQQATLRCSPISGHTSVYWYQQALGLGLQFLLWYDEGEERNRGNFPPRFSGRQFPNYSSELNVNALELEDSALYLCASSLAGGGGYEQYFGPGTRLTVT.

The gene calls are TRBV7-9 and TRBJ1-2, with D uncertain. With 5 bases removed from V and 8 bases from J, the gap between germline ends came to 15 bases. The CDR3 is 13 residues long. Germline lookup yields CDR1 SEHNR and CDR2 FQNEAQ (reference sequence). The CDR3 DNA reads as TGTGCCAGCAGCCTTGAGTCTGTGTACGGCTACACCTTC. It encodes CASSLESVYGYTF.

The gene calls are TRBV5-1 and TRBJ1-1, with D possibly TRBD1 on 6 matching bases. Germline CDR1 and CDR2: SGHRS and YFSETQ. The CDR3 runs 17 residues. V was trimmed by 2 bases and J by 6 bases, leaving 23 bases between them. The CDR3 DNA reads as TGCGCCAGCAGCTTTCAAGCAGGGGCCTCGGGTAGGGCTGAAGCTTTCTTT. Amino acids: CASSFQAGASGRAEAFF.

The DNA of the CDR3 is TGTGCCAGCAGCCGCGACAGGGAAGAGCAGTTCTTC. This gives the protein CASSRDREEQFF. The chain uses TRBV7-3 and TRBJ2-1, with 7 bases lining up with TRBD1. The V segment lost 5 bases and the J segment 10 bases; nucleotides outside the gene matches: 5. This CDR3 is built from 12 residues. From germline, CDR1 is SGHTA and CDR2 FQGTGA.

V is TRBV5-5 and J is TRBJ2-1; D not certain. Trimming took off 0 bases at V and 0 bases at J, with 7 bases between the two ends. Germline assignment: CDR1 SGHKS and CDR2 YYEKEE (reference sequence). This CDR3 region has 15 residues. The CDR3 region is CASSLERSSYNEQFF. In DNA form, the CDR3 reads TGTGCCAGCAGCTTGGAGCGTAGCTCCTACAATGAGCAGTTCTTC. The variable domain in full, completed from reference TRBV5-5 and TRBJ2-1, reads DAGVTQSPTHLIKTRGQQVTLRCSPISGHKSVSWYQQVLGQGPQFIFQYYEKEERGRGNFPDRFSARQFPNYSSELNVNALLLGDSALYLCASSLERSSYNEQFFGPGTRLTVL.

This chain uses TRBV20-1 with TRBJ2-1; 15 bases match TRBD2. V was pared by 3 bases and J by 7 bases, with 7 bases of the junction left unmatched. This CDR3 is built from 16 residues. The germline gives CDR1 DFQATT, CDR2 SNEGSKA (reference sequence). CDR3: CSASYGGTSGRNEQFF. The CDR3 DNA reads as TGCAGTGCTAGTTACGGGGGGACTAGCGGGAGGAATGAGCAGTTCTTC.

J is TRBJ1-3 and V is TRBV7-9; a weak D match, TRBD1 (5 bases). The CDR3 spans 14 residues. Deletions cut 4 bases from V and 1 base from J, with 8 bases between. From germline, CDR1 is SEHNR and CDR2 FQNEAQ (reference sequence). CDR3 in DNA: TGTGCCAGCAGCTCCCGGGGGTCTGGAAACACCATATATTTT. Translating gives CASSSRGSGNTIYF.

The CDR3 is CSVRAGGQGSYGNTIYF. For the CDR3, the DNA is TGCAGCGTCCGGGCAGGGGGCCAGGGTTCGTACGGAAACACCATATATTTT. The chain couples TRBV29-1 to TRBJ1-3; 8 nucleotides align to TRBD1. The length of the CDR3 is 17 residues. Germline CDR1 SQVTM, CDR2 ANQGSEA. J gave up 4 bases and V 6 bases, and 17 bases lay outside the gene matches.

This sequence joins TRBV4-1 and TRBJ1-2, with a possible D match to TRBD1 (5 bases). CDR1 and CDR2 (germline): MGHRA, YSYEKL. This CDR3 spans 13 amino acids. V was clipped by 0 bases and J by 5 bases, with 7 bases between them. CDR3 sequence reads: CASSQDHRYGYTF. The DNA for the CDR3 is TGCGCCAGCAGCCAAGATCACAGGTATGGCTACACCTTC.

The chain has TRBV7-2 and TRBJ2-1; 13 nucleotides line up with TRBD2. The germline gives CDR1 SGHTA, CDR2 FQGNSA. Trimming took 5 bases from V and 4 from J; bases not matched to a gene: 8. This CDR3 spans 17 amino acids. DNA of the CDR3: TGTGCCAGCAGCGCCCGACTAGCGGGGGGACGATACAATGAGCAGTTCTTC. Protein sequence: CASSARLAGGRYNEQFF.

V is TRBV18 and J is TRBJ2-5; D perhaps matches TRBD2 (5 bases). The germline CDR1 and CDR2 sequences are KGHSH and LQKENI. V was cut by 5 bases and J by 4 bases, with 20 bases left in between. The CDR3 consists of 16 residues. The CDR3 loop reads CASSWSSRATVETQYF. CDR3 coding DNA: TGTGCCAGCTCATGGAGCTCGAGGGCCACGGTAGAGACCCAGTACTTC.

This clone has just one count. The genes are TRBV3-1 (or the pseudogene TRBV3-2) and TRBJ2-7; 10 bases line up with TRBD2. CDR1 and CDR2 (germline): LGHDT, YNNKEL (reference sequence). CDR3 size: 17 residues. Trimming at V came to 4 bases and at J to 3 bases, leaving 12 bases not matched to a gene. CDR3 coding DNA: TGTGCCAGCAGCCGGGCCTTTAGCGGGGGGCCGAACTACGAGCAGTACTTC. Encoded protein: CASSRAFSGGPNYEQYF.

This clone came up a few times. The genes are TRBV7-8 and TRBJ1-4; maybe TRBD1 (5 bases). The germline V gene encodes CDR1 SGHVS and CDR2 FQNEAQ. Trimming took off 2 bases at V and 5 bases at J, with 15 bases between the two ends. The CDR3 extends over 16 amino acids. The DNA for the CDR3 is TGTGCCAGCAGCTTAAGGTTTAGGACAAGAAATGAAAAACTGTTTTTT. It specifies CASSLRFRTRNEKLFF.

V usage is TRBV24-1 and J usage is TRBJ1-1, with 8 bases that match TRBD1. In germline, CDR1 is KGHDR, CDR2 SFDVKD. The CDR3 loop spans 12 amino acids. V shed 7 bases, J shed 8 bases, and the junction held 5 bases outside the gene matches. CDR3 sequence: CATSPGGSEAFF. As DNA, the CDR3 is TGTGCCACCAGCCCAGGGGGCTCCGAAGCTTTCTTT.

The genes are TRBV5-8 and TRBJ1-5, with 9 bases identical to TRBD1. V gave up 4 bases and J gave up 0 bases; unmatched junction bases: 5. This CDR3 is 16 amino acids long. Germline-derived CDR1 and CDR2 are SGHTS and YDEGEE. The CDR3 sequence is CASSPDRGYSNQPQHF. As DNA, the CDR3 is TGTGCCAGCAGCCCGGACAGGGGCTATAGCAATCAGCCCCAGCATTTT.

The chain combines TRBV28 with TRBJ1-5, with a weak D call TRBD1 (6 bases). CDR3 length: 14 amino acids. Germline V gene data show CDR1 as MDHEN and CDR2 as SYDVKM. The germline V and J ends were trimmed by 3 bases and 4 bases, with 10 bases remaining between them. Here the CDR3 reads CASSFGQFNQPQHF. CDR3 DNA: TGTGCCAGCAGTTTCGGACAGTTTAATCAGCCCCAGCATTTT.

The chain has TRBV19 and TRBJ2-1; 9 positions match TRBD2. Germline lookup yields CDR1 LNHDA and CDR2 SQIVND (reference sequence). The junction had 9 bases not matched to a gene; V was cut back by 9 bases and J by 3 bases. The CDR3 consists of 15 residues. This CDR3 is CASAEGLAYYNEQFF. CDR3 coding DNA: TGTGCCAGCGCCGAAGGACTAGCGTACTACAATGAGCAGTTCTTC.

The rearrangement joins TRBV5-1 to TRBJ1-1; TRBD1 aligns across 9 bases. The germline CDR1 and CDR2 sequences are SGHRS and YFSETQ. After removal of 4 bases from V and 11 bases from J, the junction contained 9 bases not matched to a gene. The CDR3 contains 13 residues. This CDR3 reads CASSGEQGAGAFF. Here the CDR3 DNA reads TGCGCCAGCAGCGGGGAACAGGGGGCGGGTGCTTTCTTT.

The chain links TRBV7-2 to TRBJ2-1; TRBD2 aligns across 12 bases. Germline CDR1 is SGHTA and CDR2 is FQGNSA. The junction had 8 bases not matched to a gene; V was cut back by 6 bases and J by 5 bases. The CDR3 length is 16 residues. The CDR3 sequence: CASRRTSGGFDNEQFF. CDR3 sequence (DNA): TGTGCCAGCAGGCGTACTAGCGGGGGGTTCGACAATGAGCAGTTCTTC.

This clone was seen a handful of times. The rearrangement joins TRBV11-2 to TRBJ1-2, with D possibly TRBD1 on 5 matching bases. Germline CDR1 is SGHAT and CDR2 is FQNNGV. V gave up 5 bases and J gave up 4 bases, with 17 bases separating them. CDR3 length: 15 residues. The CDR3 sequence: CASSPTGGAPYGYTF. Here the CDR3 DNA reads TGTGCCAGCAGCCCTACGGGTGGGGCCCCCTATGGCTACACCTTC.

V is TRBV2 and J is TRBJ1-3; maybe TRBD1 (6 bases). The germline gives CDR1 SNHLY, CDR2 FYNNEI. V was trimmed by 8 bases and J by 4 bases, leaving 15 bases between them. CDR3 length equals 14 residues. The CDR3 is CASAQQGIGNTIYF. CDR3 sequence (DNA): TGTGCCAGCGCTCAACAGGGAATCGGAAACACCATATATTTT.

The chain links TRBV29-1 to TRBJ1-5; no clear D gene. Germline values: CDR1 SQVTM, CDR2 ANQGSEA. CDR3 length equals 12 residues. V lost 4 bases and J 1 base, leaving 5 bases between the germline ends. CDR3 DNA sequence: TGCAGCGTTGGTGGCAGCAATCAGCCCCAGCATTTT. It is translated as CSVGGSNQPQHF.